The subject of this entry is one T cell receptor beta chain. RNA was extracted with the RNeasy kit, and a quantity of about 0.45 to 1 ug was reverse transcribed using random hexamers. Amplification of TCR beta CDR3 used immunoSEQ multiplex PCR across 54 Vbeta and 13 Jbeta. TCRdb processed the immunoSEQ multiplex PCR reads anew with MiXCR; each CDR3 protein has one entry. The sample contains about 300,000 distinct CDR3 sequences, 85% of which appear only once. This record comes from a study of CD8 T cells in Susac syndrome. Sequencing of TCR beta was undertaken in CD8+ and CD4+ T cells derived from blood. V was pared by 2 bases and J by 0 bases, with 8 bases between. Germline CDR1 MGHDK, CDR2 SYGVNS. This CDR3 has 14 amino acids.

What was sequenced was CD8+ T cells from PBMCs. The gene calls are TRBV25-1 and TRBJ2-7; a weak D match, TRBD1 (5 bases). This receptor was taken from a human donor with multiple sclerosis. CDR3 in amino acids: CASSEQGSSYEQYF. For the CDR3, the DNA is TGTGCCAGCAGTGAACAGGGAAGCTCCTACGAGCAGTACTTC.